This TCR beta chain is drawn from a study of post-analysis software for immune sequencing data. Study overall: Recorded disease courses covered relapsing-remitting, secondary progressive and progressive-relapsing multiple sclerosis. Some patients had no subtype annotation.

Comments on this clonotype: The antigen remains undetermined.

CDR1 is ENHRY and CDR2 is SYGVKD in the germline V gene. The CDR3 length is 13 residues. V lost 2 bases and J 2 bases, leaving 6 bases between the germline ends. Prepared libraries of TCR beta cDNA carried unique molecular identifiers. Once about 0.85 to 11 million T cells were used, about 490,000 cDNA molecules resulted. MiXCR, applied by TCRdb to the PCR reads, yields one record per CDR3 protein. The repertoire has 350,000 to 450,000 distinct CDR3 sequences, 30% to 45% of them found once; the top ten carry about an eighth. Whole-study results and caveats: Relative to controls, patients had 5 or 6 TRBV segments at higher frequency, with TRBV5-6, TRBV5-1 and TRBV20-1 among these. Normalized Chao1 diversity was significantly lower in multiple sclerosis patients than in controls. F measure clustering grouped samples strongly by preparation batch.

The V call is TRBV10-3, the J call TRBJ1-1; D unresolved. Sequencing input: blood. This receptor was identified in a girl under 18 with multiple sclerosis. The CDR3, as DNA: TGTGCCATCAGTGAGAGGGTTAACACTGAAGCTTTCTTT. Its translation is CAISERVNTEAFF.